These T cell receptor beta chains were read from a single sample in a study of early T cells in non-severe SARS-CoV-2 infection. MiXCR, applied by TCRdb to the 5' RACE reads, yields one record per CDR3 protein. Of 60,000 or so distinct CDR3 sequences in the sample, just under 9% were seen once. Material for sequencing was whole blood. The receptor source for this set is an adult who was a healthcare worker with PCR-confirmed SARS-CoV-2 infection or an uninfected control (not recorded which). Both conserved end residues are part of each CDR3. A D gene is named only where the DNA matches it firmly. Where a row states a size, it is once, few, many or the class of an expanded clone; other rows omit it.

-	TRBD2	TRBV7-2	TRBJ2-5	TGTGCCAGCAGCTTAGGGGGACTAGCAGGAAAAGAGACCCAGTACTTC	CASSLGGLAGKETQYF
-	-	TRBV15	TRBJ2-1	TGTGCCACCAGCAGAGACCCTAGCGCCTACAATGAGCAGTTCTTC	CATSRDPSAYNEQFF
many	TRBD1	TRBV6-5	TRBJ1-1	TGTGCCAGCAGGCGGACAGGGTCTGAAGCTTTCTTT	CASRRTGSEAFF
-	TRBD1	TRBV20-1	TRBJ2-7	TGCAGTGCTGACAAAAGGGACAGGGGGCCGGGCGAGCAGTACTTC	CSADKRDRGPGEQYF
once	TRBD2	TRBV7-6	TRBJ2-3	TGTGCCAGCAGCTCCAAGGTGACAACTAGCGGAACTAGCACAGATACGCAGTATTTT	CASSSKVTTSGTSTDTQYF
many	TRBD1	TRBV5-1	TRBJ1-1	TGCGCCAGCAGCTTGGGGACAGGGCCGTTTTCTGAAGCTTTCTTT	CASSLGTGPFSEAFF
many	TRBD1	TRBV28	TRBJ2-7	TGTGCCAGCAGTGCACCCGGACAGGCCTACGAGCAGTACTTC	CASSAPGQAYEQYF
few	TRBD1	TRBV7-9	TRBJ2-7	TGTGCCAGCAGCTTCGCGGACAGGAATTTCTACGAGCAGTACTTC	CASSFADRNFYEQYF
many	-	TRBV5-1	TRBJ1-2	TGCGCCAGCAGCTTTGGGGGAGATAAAGGCTACACCTTC	CASSFGGDKGYTF
-	TRBD1	TRBV10-3	TRBJ2-1	TGTGCCATCAGTCTGACAGGGAGCTCCTACAATGAGCAGTTCTTC	CAISLTGSSYNEQFF
few	-	TRBV13	TRBJ1-2	TGTGCCAGCAGCTTCGCCGGGACTCCTAACTATGGCTACACCTTC	CASSFAGTPNYGYTF
many	TRBD2	TRBV19	TRBJ2-2	TGTGCCAGTAGTACTCTAGCGGGGAACACCGGGGAGCTGTTTTTT	CASSTLAGNTGELFF
many	TRBD2	TRBV20-1	TRBJ2-4	TGCAGTGCTAGCCCCGGGGGGGCGGACATTCAGTACTTC	CSASPGGADIQYF
-	TRBD1	TRBV12-3/TRBV12-4	TRBJ2-7	TGTGCCAGCAGTCCCGGGACAGGGGTAGAGCAGTACTTC	CASSPGTGVEQYF
-	TRBD1	TRBV19	TRBJ2-2	TGTGCCAGTAGTCGACAACAGGGGGCCAACGGGGAGCTGTTTTTT	CASSRQQGANGELFF
many	TRBD2	TRBV4-1	TRBJ2-1	TGCGCCAGCGGTGTTACTAGCGGCAATTACAATGAGCAGTTCTTC	CASGVTSGNYNEQFF